The 2 T cell receptor beta chains listed next were all sequenced from one sample in a study of metastatic and nonmetastatic thyroid tumors. MiXCR reprocessed the PCR reads for TCRdb. The sample gives 40,000 to 45,000 clones, around 17% of which show up once; 3% to 4.5% is in the top ten. Thyroid surgery was preceded by no treatment in any patient. The sample taken for sequencing was blood. The receptors derive from a female donor with papillary thyroid cancer or a benign thyroid nodule (not recorded which). Some clones in this sample may be carry-over from other donors' samples.

This clone was seen at least ten times. This chain joins TRBV7-9 and TRBJ1-5, with D hard to call. The CDR3 is 13 amino acids. Trimming shortened V by 3 bases and J by 7 bases, and 10 bases separated the two germline ends. In germline, CDR1 is SEHNR, CDR2 FQNEAQ (reference sequence). The CDR3 protein is CASSFREGQPQHF. The CDR3 region has the DNA TGTGCCAGCAGCTTCCGGGAGGGCCAGCCCCAGCATTTT.

This clone was recorded at least ten times. The gene calls are TRBV2 and TRBJ1-5, with 12 bases that match TRBD1. The CDR3 length is 13 residues. Unmatched junction bases numbered 1, after V lost 6 bases and J lost 7 bases. The germline CDR1 and CDR2 sequences are SNHLY and FYNNEI. CDR3 in amino acids: CASRGQGAQPQHF. Here the CDR3 DNA reads TGTGCCAGCAGGGGACAGGGGGCACAGCCCCAGCATTTT.